This T cell receptor beta chain was sequenced for a study of T cells in Graves' hyperthyroidism and ophthalmopathy. Amplification of TCR beta CDR3 regions used RNA as the template. Using the HTBI primer set, a first-round RT-PCR was run on the TCR CDR3. A single record per CDR3 protein comes from TCRdb applying MiXCR to the multiplex PCR reads. The table records 350,000 to 400,000 distinct CDR3 sequences, about 19% of them present only once. At least ten counts were recorded for this clonotype. Patients aged 18 to 65 had newly diagnosed hyperthyroidism of under 2 months' duration. Germline CDR1 SGDLS, CDR2 YYNGEE. The length of the CDR3 is 14 residues. With 3 bases removed from V and 8 bases from J, the gap between germline ends came to 17 bases.

The chain recombines TRBV9 with TRBJ1-2; D possibly corresponds to TRBD1 (5 bases). The sample comprised blood. The origin of this receptor is a woman aged 18-30 years with Graves' hyperthyroidism. The CDR3 DNA reads as TGTGCCAGCAGCGCCCTTGTTGGGGGAGAAGGCTACACCTTC. This sequence encodes CASSALVGGEGYTF.